The 21 T cell receptor beta chains below all came from one sample that was sequenced in a study of T cell responses to AZD1222 COVID-19 vaccine. The method was immunoSEQ multiplex PCR; TCRdb's version includes in-frame clones alone and lacks a portion of them. The data contain fewer than 150,000 clones, approximately 93% of them singletons. Here the sequenced sample was peripheral blood, taken on day 0 of AZD1222 vaccination. These receptors were obtained from an adult in good health.

V and J are TRBV5-1 and TRBJ2-3, with 8 bases identical to TRBD2. The length of the CDR3 is 16 residues. V trimming: 2 bases; J trimming: 2 bases; junction bases outside the gene matches: 7. The germline gives CDR1 SGHRS, CDR2 YFSETQ. This CDR3 reads CASSFAGTRPTDTQYF. CDR3 in DNA: TGCGCCAGCAGCTTTGCCGGGACTAGACCCACAGATACGCAGTATTTT.

The chain recombines TRBV6-5 with TRBJ1-2, with 9 bases that match TRBD1. Germline CDR1 MNHEY, CDR2 SVGAGI. This CDR3 region has 14 residues. The ends lost 5 bases at V and 4 bases at J; junction bases unmatched: 5. The CDR3 DNA reads as TGTGCCAGCAGTAAACAGGGGGCCCTCTATGGCTACACCTTC. Residues: CASSKQGALYGYTF.

The rearrangement joins TRBV7-8 to TRBJ1-2; no definite D call. In germline, CDR1 is SGHVS, CDR2 FQNEAQ. V was cut by 1 base and J by 6 bases, with 15 bases left in between. The CDR3 is made up of 15 amino acids. The CDR3 sequence is CASSLGVGRANGYTF. The CDR3 DNA reads TGTGCCAGCAGCTTAGGGGTCGGCCGCGCAAATGGCTACACCTTC.

The V call is TRBV7-2, the J call TRBJ1-2; D is ambiguous. Trimming removed 1 base from V and 8 bases from J, with 14 bases in between. The CDR3 contains 14 residues. The germline CDR1 and CDR2 sequences are SGHTA and FQGNSA. DNA of the CDR3: TGTGCCAGCAGCTTAGGCGCTTCGAAGGGAGGCTACACCTTC. It encodes CASSLGASKGGYTF.

V and J are TRBV5-1 and TRBJ2-1; TRBD2 agrees at 9 bases. CDR1 is SGHRS and CDR2 is YFSETQ in the germline V gene. The CDR3 has 14 amino acids. V shed 4 bases and J 4 bases; nucleotides not matched to a gene: 3. In nucleotides, the CDR3 is TGCGCCAGCAGCCAGACTAGCGGTTACAATGAGCAGTTCTTC. It codes for CASSQTSGYNEQFF.

This rearrangement joins TRBV19 to TRBJ2-6; tentatively, D is TRBD1 (5 bases). Germline loops: CDR1 LNHDA, CDR2 SQIVND (reference sequence). The CDR3 totals 17 residues. With 3 bases removed from V and 2 bases from J, the gap between germline ends came to 14 bases. The CDR3 spells CASSMPTVATGANVLTF. CDR3 bases: TGTGCCAGTAGTATGCCGACAGTTGCAACTGGGGCCAACGTCCTGACTTTC.

V is TRBV11-3 and J is TRBJ2-1; 11 bases agree with TRBD1. The CDR3 loop spans 15 amino acids. Per germline, CDR1 SGHNT and CDR2 YENEEA. After removal of 5 bases from V and 5 bases from J, the junction contained 5 bases not matched to a gene. Here the CDR3 reads CASSQGQGVDNEQFF. The DNA of the CDR3 is TGTGCCAGCAGCCAGGGACAGGGGGTGGACAATGAGCAGTTCTTC.

This chain connects TRBV27 to TRBJ2-1, with D perhaps matching TRBD1 or TRBD2 (5 bases each). This CDR3 comprises 14 residues. The germline V gene has CDR1 MNHEY and CDR2 SMNVEV (reference sequence). V lost 4 bases and J lost 6, with 13 bases in between. The CDR3 here is CASSSREGTNEQFF. CDR3 sequence (DNA): TGTGCCAGCAGTTCAAGAGAAGGGACCAATGAGCAGTTCTTC.

The J gene is TRBJ1-1, the V gene TRBV20-1; D not certain. The CDR3 runs to 14 residues. Germline loops: CDR1 DFQATT, CDR2 SNEGSKA (reference sequence). Trimming pared 3 bases from V and 1 base from J, leaving 12 bases between. In DNA form, the CDR3 reads TGCAGTGCTAGTCCTGGACCGACGAACACTGAAGCTTTCTTT. Encoded protein: CSASPGPTNTEAFF.

This chain uses TRBV10-3 with TRBJ1-2, with unresolved D. This CDR3 comprises 15 residues. The V gene's germline CDR1 is ENHRY and CDR2 SYGVKD. Trimming removed 2 bases from V and 2 bases from J, with 12 bases in between. This CDR3 is CAISERGRMNYGYTF. In DNA, the CDR3 is TGTGCCATCAGTGAGAGAGGACGGATGAACTATGGCTACACCTTC.

The chain has TRBV25-1 and TRBJ2-4; perhaps TRBD1 as D (5 bases). This CDR3 spans 14 amino acids. V was pared by 4 bases and J by 0 bases, with 7 bases between. CDR1 MGHDK and CDR2 SYGVNS come from the germline V gene. CDR3 in DNA: TGTGCCAGCAGTGGACAGAGAGCCAAAAACATTCAGTACTTC. It yields the protein CASSGQRAKNIQYF.

The gene calls are TRBV3-1 (or the pseudogene TRBV3-2) and TRBJ2-3; D gene uncertain. The germline CDR1 and CDR2 sequences are LGHDT and YNNKEL (reference sequence). CDR3 length equals 15 residues. Deletions cut 4 bases from V and 5 bases from J, with 16 bases between. The CDR3 reads CASSRSEILVDTQYF. CDR3 DNA sequence: TGTGCCAGCAGCCGATCCGAGATCCTGGTAGATACGCAGTATTTT.

The chain carries TRBV3-1 (or the pseudogene TRBV3-2) and TRBJ1-6; 7 nucleotides match TRBD1. V was clipped by 5 bases and J by 8 bases; unmatched bases: 12. The CDR3 consists of 16 residues. CDR1 is LGHDT and CDR2 is YNNKEL in the germline V gene (reference sequence). DNA of the CDR3: TGTGCCAGCAGCTTCGGACCCGGGACAGAGTATTCACCCCTCCACTTT. It yields the protein CASSFGPGTEYSPLHF.

The V gene is TRBV6-1, the J gene TRBJ2-3; weak D call: TRBD2 (5 bases). Looked up from germline, CDR1 is MNHNS and CDR2 is SASEGT. This CDR3 has 15 residues. V was shortened by 2 bases and J by 4 bases, with 13 bases between the two germline ends. The CDR3 coding sequence is TGTGCCAGCAGTGAAATACGGGGAGTAGCAGATACGCAGTATTTT. Encoded protein: CASSEIRGVADTQYF.

The genes are TRBV28 and TRBJ1-2; maybe TRBD1 (6 bases). V was clipped by 1 base and J by 5 bases, with 23 bases between them. The CDR3 is 18 amino acids. Germline values: CDR1 MDHEN, CDR2 SYDVKM. CDR3 residues: CASSLSVGDPRTVYGYTF. For the CDR3, the DNA is TGTGCCAGCAGTTTATCGGTGGGGGACCCTCGGACAGTATATGGCTACACCTTC.

The chain uses TRBV16 and TRBJ2-1; D perhaps matches TRBD2 (5 bases). V shed 0 bases and J shed 6 bases, with 6 bases lying between them. This CDR3 comprises 13 residues. Germline CDR1 and CDR2: KGHSY and FQNENV. The CDR3 DNA follows: TGTGCCAGCAGCCAATCAACTAGCAATGAGCAGTTCTTC. Encoded protein: CASSQSTSNEQFF.

This sequence joins TRBV2 and TRBJ2-1, with 8 bases matching TRBD2. This CDR3 is built from 15 residues. V trimming: 5 bases; J trimming: 4 bases; junction bases outside the gene matches: 7. Germline CDR1 SNHLY, CDR2 FYNNEI. CDR3 DNA: TGTGCCAGCAGTACAGGACTAGCCGCATACAATGAGCAGTTCTTC. Amino acid sequence: CASSTGLAAYNEQFF.

The chain is built from TRBV3-1 (or the pseudogene TRBV3-2) and TRBJ1-3; 8 bases align to TRBD1. The CDR3 covers 16 residues. V was pared by 2 bases and J by 0 bases, with 3 bases of the junction left unmatched. Germline CDR1 reads LGHDT; CDR2 reads YNNKEL (reference sequence). The CDR3 reads CASSQQGASSGNTIYF. The CDR3 DNA follows: TGTGCCAGCAGCCAACAGGGGGCGAGCTCTGGAAACACCATATATTTT.

This clone appeared a single time. The chain joins TRBV5-4 to TRBJ1-2; a possible D gene is TRBD1 (5 bases). From germline, CDR1 is SGHNT and CDR2 YYREEE (reference sequence). V lost 0 bases and J 4 bases, leaving 13 bases between the germline ends. This CDR3 comprises 15 residues. This chain's CDR3 is CASSLAGGYGYGYTF. The CDR3 DNA is TGTGCCAGCAGCTTGGCGGGGGGGTACGGCTATGGCTACACCTTC.

V gene TRBV15 combines with J gene TRBJ1-1, with TRBD1 identical over 8 bases. Germline CDR1 reads LNHNV; CDR2 reads YYDKDF (reference sequence). The CDR3 sequence is 16 residues long. V dropped 1 base and J dropped 7; count of bases not matched to a gene: 11. CDR3: CATSRGNRGRDDEAFF. In nucleotides, the CDR3 is TGTGCCACCAGCAGAGGTAACAGGGGGAGGGATGATGAAGCTTTCTTT.

The V call is TRBV5-8, the J call TRBJ2-7; either TRBD1 or TRBD2 may fit D (7 bases each). Trimming took 0 bases from V and 4 from J, leaving 14 bases between them. In germline, CDR1 is SGHTS, CDR2 YDEGEE. CDR3 size: 15 residues. The CDR3 protein is CASSLAGGLRYEQYF. In DNA, the CDR3 is TGTGCCAGCAGCTTGGCAGGGGGACTAAGGTACGAGCAGTACTTC.